In this sample, the clone carrying this T cell receptor (beta chain) turned up a few times. Antigen: not known. The study ran its PCR with 60 Vbeta and 13 Jbeta primers. Produced via immunoSEQ multiplex PCR; TCRdb's table is partial and in-frame only. The data show some 200,000 clones, roughly 80% seen once. The germline V gene has CDR1 MNHEY and CDR2 SMNVEV (reference sequence). The J segment lost 0 bases and the V segment lost 4 bases, leaving 4 bases of the junction unmatched. This CDR3 is built from 16 residues. The sample comes from a study of cytomegalovirus exposure and HLA in healthy donors. Study overall: An earlier analysis identified 100 million to 130 million unique TCR beta sequences in 150 million to 200 million T cells. Whole-study findings and limits: Sequencing artifact likely explains a cluster of highly shared sequence variants.

The J gene is TRBJ2-7, the V gene TRBV27; TRBD2 matches 12 bases. The receptor comes from a woman aged 18-29 years in good health and CMV-seronegative. Sequencing used PBMCs. CDR3 sequence: CASSSWTSGNSYEQYF. CDR3 coding DNA: TGTGCCAGCAGTTCCTGGACTAGCGGGAACTCCTACGAGCAGTACTTC.